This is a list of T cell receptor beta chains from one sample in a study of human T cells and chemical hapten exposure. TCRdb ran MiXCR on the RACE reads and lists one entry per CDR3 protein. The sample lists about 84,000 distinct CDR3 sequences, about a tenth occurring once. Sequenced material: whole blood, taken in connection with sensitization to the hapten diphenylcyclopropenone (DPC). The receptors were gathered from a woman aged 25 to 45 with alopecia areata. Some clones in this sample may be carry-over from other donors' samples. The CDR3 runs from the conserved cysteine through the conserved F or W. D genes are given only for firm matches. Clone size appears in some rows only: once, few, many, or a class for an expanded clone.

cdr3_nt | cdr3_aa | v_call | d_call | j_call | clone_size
TGTGCCAGCAGCCCCACAAGGGGGACGGGGGCCATGGTCTACGAGCAGTACTTC | CASSPTRGTGAMVYEQYF | TRBV11-2 | NA | TRBJ2-7 | few
TGTGCCAGCAGTGTGAGTCGGAACTATGGCTACACCTTC | CASSVSRNYGYTF | TRBV2 | NA | TRBJ1-2 | NA
TGTGCCAGCAGTCTAAGGACGGACCATACCTCACCCCTCCACTTT | CASSLRTDHTSPLHF | TRBV12-3/TRBV12-4 | NA | TRBJ1-6 | many
TGTGCCAGCAGCCCCCAACAGGGACCGCGTGGCTACACCTTC | CASSPQQGPRGYTF | TRBV7-6 | NA | TRBJ1-2 | NA
TGTGCCAGCAGCCCGGAGATTCTATCTGGAAACACCATATATTTT | CASSPEILSGNTIYF | TRBV5-5 | NA | TRBJ1-3 | NA
TGTGCCAGCAGCCCCGGTGGACTTGGTGCCTCCGAGCAGTACTTC | CASSPGGLGASEQYF | TRBV3-1 | NA | TRBJ2-7 | many
TGTGCCAGCAGCTTAGTATGGGGAGATGAGCAGTTCTTC | CASSLVWGDEQFF | TRBV7-2 | NA | TRBJ2-1 | NA
TGCAGTGCTAGAGATCTGCAGGGGGCTTGGAACACTGAAGCTTTCTTT | CSARDLQGAWNTEAFF | TRBV20-1 | TRBD1 | TRBJ1-1 | many
TGCAGTGCCGCGGGACAGTCCTACGAGCAGTACTTC | CSAAGQSYEQYF | TRBV20-1 | NA | TRBJ2-7 | few
TGTGCCAGCAGCGTAGGGGGTAGCGGATACAATGAGCAGTTCTTC | CASSVGGSGYNEQFF | TRBV9 | NA | TRBJ2-1 | few
TGTGCCAGCAGCCCGGGACAGGGGGCTCGGCCCCTCCACTTT | CASSPGQGARPLHF | TRBV7-2 | TRBD1 | TRBJ1-6 | many
TGCAGCGTTGAAATTGGGGCGCCTAACTATGGCTACACCTTC | CSVEIGAPNYGYTF | TRBV29-1 | NA | TRBJ1-2 | NA
TGTGCCAGCAGTTCCCAGGGGTTTGGCTACGAGCAGTACTTC | CASSSQGFGYEQYF | TRBV12-3/TRBV12-4 | NA | TRBJ2-7 | NA
TGTGCCAGCAGCTCTCGACCACCCAGCTCAGGGGCGGCGAAGAACTATGGCTACACCTTC | CASSSRPPSSGAAKNYGYTF | TRBV11-2 | NA | TRBJ1-2 | few
TGTGCCAGCAGTTCGGGACTAGCGGGCCTCCCCGGGGAGCTGTTTTTT | CASSSGLAGLPGELFF | TRBV12-3/TRBV12-4 | TRBD2 | TRBJ2-2 | few
TGTGCCAGCACGGGACAGGGAGGGTCACCCCTCCACTTT | CASTGQGGSPLHF | TRBV30 | TRBD1 | TRBJ1-6 | few
TGTGCCAGCCGGAATGAACGCGGTGGCAATCAGCCCCAGCATTTT | CASRNERGGNQPQHF | TRBV12-3/TRBV12-4 | NA | TRBJ1-5 | many
TGTGCCAGCAGTTACTCGAGCGCGGCAGGGGCAGGAGATACGCAGTATTTT | CASSYSSAAGAGDTQYF | TRBV6-5 | NA | TRBJ2-3 | many
TGTGCCAGCACCCACTCTGGAAACACCATATATTTT | CASTHSGNTIYF | TRBV6-6 | NA | TRBJ1-3 | NA
TGTGCCAGCAGTGCCCGGCCTGGGAGCTTTAGCACAGATACGCAGTATTTT | CASSARPGSFSTDTQYF | TRBV25-1 | NA | TRBJ2-3 | few
TGTGCCAGCAGCTCGGACTTGAACTATGGCTACACCTTC | CASSSDLNYGYTF | TRBV11-2 | NA | TRBJ1-2 | many
TGTGCCAGCAGCCAAGCCATTAGCTTGGGCGAGCAGTACTTC | CASSQAISLGEQYF | TRBV3-1 | NA | TRBJ2-7 | many
TGTGCCAGCAACCGGGCTAGCGGGAACAACGAGCAGTACTTC | CASNRASGNNEQYF | TRBV28 | TRBD2 | TRBJ2-7 | NA